This T cell receptor (beta chain) was documented in a study of cytomegalovirus exposure and HLA in healthy donors. At the level of the study: As an earlier analysis found, some 180 million T cells yielded some 120 million unique TCR beta sequences.

The PCR was carried out with 60 Vbeta primers and 13 Jbeta primers. Libraries were prepared by immunoSEQ multiplex PCR; TCRdb keeps only in-frame clonotypes and omits some of them. The sample yields around 170,000 clones, approximately 75% seen once. CDR3 length: 15 residues. Trimming shortened V by 4 bases and J by 1 base, and 14 bases separated the two germline ends. Germline-derived CDR1 and CDR2 are SGHDT and YYEEEE. General study findings and limits: Certain indistinguishable V segments, among them TRBV6-2 and TRBV6-3, were excluded.

Points on this clone: Its antigen is unknown.

The J gene is TRBJ1-1, the V gene TRBV5-6; a possible D gene is TRBD1 (6 bases). The TCR was taken from a girl under 18 in good health and CMV-seronegative. Material: PBMCs. CDR3 residues: CASSPLTGSNTEAFF. CDR3 DNA: TGTGCCAGCAGCCCCCTGACAGGTTCGAACACTGAAGCTTTCTTT.